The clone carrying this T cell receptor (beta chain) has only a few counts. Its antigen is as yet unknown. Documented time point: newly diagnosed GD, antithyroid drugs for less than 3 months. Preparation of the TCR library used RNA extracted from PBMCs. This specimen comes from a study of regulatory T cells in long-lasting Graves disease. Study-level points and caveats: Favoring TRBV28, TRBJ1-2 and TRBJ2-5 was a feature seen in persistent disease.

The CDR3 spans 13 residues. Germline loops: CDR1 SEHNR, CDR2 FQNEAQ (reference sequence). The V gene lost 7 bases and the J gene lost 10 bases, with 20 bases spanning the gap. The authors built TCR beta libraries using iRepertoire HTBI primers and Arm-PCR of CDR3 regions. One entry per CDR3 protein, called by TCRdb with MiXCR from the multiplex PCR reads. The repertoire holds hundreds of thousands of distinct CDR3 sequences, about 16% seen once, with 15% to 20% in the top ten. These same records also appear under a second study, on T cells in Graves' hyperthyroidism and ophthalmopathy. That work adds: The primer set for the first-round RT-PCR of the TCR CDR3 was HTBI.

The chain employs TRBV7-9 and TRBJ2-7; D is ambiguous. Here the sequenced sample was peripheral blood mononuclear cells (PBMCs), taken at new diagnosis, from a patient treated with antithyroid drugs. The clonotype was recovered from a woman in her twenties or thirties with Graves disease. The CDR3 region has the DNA TGTGCCAGCACCTACCCTCAAGGAGTTCCCCAGTACTTC. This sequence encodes CASTYPQGVPQYF.